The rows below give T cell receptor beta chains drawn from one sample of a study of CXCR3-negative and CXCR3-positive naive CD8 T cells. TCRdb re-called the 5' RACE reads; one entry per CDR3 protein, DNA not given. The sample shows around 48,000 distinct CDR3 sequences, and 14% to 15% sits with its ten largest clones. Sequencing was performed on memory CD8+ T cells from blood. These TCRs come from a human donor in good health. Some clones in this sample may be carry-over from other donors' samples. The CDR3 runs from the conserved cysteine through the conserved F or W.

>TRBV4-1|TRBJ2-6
CASSQGQDLSSGANVLTF
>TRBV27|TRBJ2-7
CASSLGTGGTYEQYF
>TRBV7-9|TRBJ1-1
CASSWTGTEAFF
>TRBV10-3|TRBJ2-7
CAISGTSGTQSSYEQYF
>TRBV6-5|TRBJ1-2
CASSPGLRGSNGYTF
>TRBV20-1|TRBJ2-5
CSAKRGGWGETQYF
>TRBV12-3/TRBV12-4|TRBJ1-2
CASSQTTQGAANYGYTF
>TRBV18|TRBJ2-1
CASSPLPQGGHRYNEQFF
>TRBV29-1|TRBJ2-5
CSVATQGPETQYF
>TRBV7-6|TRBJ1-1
CASSPDRLNTEAFF
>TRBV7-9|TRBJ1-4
CASSFFPTDATNEKLFF
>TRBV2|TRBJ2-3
CASSGQGAMADTQYF
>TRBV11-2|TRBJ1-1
CASSWGTEAFF
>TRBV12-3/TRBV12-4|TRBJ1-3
CASGFGYTIYF
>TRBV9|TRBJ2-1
CASSSDRALIYNEQFF
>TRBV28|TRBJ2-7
CASSPGQGSYEQYF
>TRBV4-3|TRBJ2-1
CASSNSDEGNEQLF
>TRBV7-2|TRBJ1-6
CASSPQSNSPLHF
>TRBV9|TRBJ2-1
CASSVSRGGPNEQFF
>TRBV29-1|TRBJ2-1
CSVISSNEQFF
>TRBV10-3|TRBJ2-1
CAINDRGQGNNEQFF
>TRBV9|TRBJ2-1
CASSSRLAGVLFF
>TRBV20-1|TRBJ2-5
CSAKDRGREETQYF
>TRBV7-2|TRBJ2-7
CASSLPSSYEQYF
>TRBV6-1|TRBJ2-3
CASSEERGGTDTQYF
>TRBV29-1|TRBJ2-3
CSVDIRGQGTSTDTQYF
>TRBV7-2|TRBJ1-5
CASSPSAVRYNQPQHF
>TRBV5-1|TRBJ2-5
CASRPTGGETQYF
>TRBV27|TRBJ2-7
CASSFSSGSAYEQYF
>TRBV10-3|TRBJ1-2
CAISDLGSQLHLGYTF
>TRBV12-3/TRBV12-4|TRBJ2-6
CASSLRSSGANVLTF
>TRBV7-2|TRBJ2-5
CASSPGLDQETQYF
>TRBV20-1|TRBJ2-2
CSATQGTGGSGELFF
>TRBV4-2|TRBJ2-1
CASSQDWNSGGLNEQFF
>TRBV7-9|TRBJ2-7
CASSSLAGGSSYEQYF
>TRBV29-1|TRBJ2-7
CSVEVLFGQAYEQYF
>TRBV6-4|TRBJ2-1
CASSAEYRNEQFF
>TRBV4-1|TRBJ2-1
CASSQGTGGYYEQFF
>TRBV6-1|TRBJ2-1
CASSKTSGGGDEQFF
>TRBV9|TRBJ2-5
CASSPSGTGLTQYF
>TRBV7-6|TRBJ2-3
CASSLGDRRSDTQYF
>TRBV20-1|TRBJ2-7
CSARSSSYEQYF
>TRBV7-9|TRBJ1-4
CASSPGTLLGEKLFF
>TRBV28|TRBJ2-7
CASSLTVSGAANEQYF
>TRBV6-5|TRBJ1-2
CASSYIWTGRINYGYTF
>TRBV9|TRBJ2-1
CASSGLRGYNEQFF
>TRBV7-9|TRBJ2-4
CASSPLQGNIQYF